These 30 T cell receptor beta chains originate from one sample sequenced in a study of shared clonotypes between healthy human individuals. Profiling relied on immunoSEQ multiplex PCR, and the TCRdb table lists in-frame clones only, not all of them. This table holds some 2,100,000 clones, 90% to 96% found once. The sequenced material came from naive CD4+ T cells sorted from blood. Subset noted: CD45RA+ positively selected. The receptors come from a man between 18 and 35 years old in good health.

The table lists this clone with a few counts. The chain recombines TRBV19 with TRBJ2-4; TRBD2 agrees at 8 bases. V gave up 6 bases and J gave up 6 bases; unmatched junction bases: 7. The CDR3 is 14 residues long. CDR1 and CDR2 from the germline V gene are LNHDA and SQIVND (reference sequence). The CDR3 sequence: CASRASGLGNIQYF. For the CDR3, the DNA is TGTGCCAGTAGGGCCTCGGGACTAGGAAACATTCAGTACTTC.

Of note for this clone: At one end the junction does not follow the germline gene, possibly because of a read error. The chain employs TRBV7-7 and TRBJ2-1, with TRBD2 matching over 13 bases. Per germline, CDR1 SSHAT and CDR2 FNYEAQ (reference sequence). This CDR3 is built from 18 residues. Here the CDR3 DNA reads TGTGCTAGCAGTTTACTAGCGGGGGGGCCCCCACCCTACAATGAGCAGTTCTTC. It is translated as CASSLLAGGPPPYNEQFF.

CDR3 nucleotide sequence: TGTGCCAGCAGTGAAGAAGGGGCCACCTTCTATGGCTACACCTTC. It encodes CASSEEGATFYGYTF. The gene calls are TRBV6-1 and TRBJ1-2, with TRBD1 as a possible D gene (5 bases). There are 15 residues in the CDR3. The V gene lost 1 base and the J gene lost 4 bases, with 13 bases spanning the gap. Germline assignment: CDR1 MNHNS and CDR2 SASEGT.

The chain recombines TRBV7-2 with TRBJ2-7; weak D call: TRBD2 (6 bases). Germline CDR1 is SGHTA and CDR2 is FQGNSA. V dropped 0 bases and J dropped 7 bases, with 10 bases sitting between them. This CDR3 contains 13 residues. The CDR3 reads CASSLAGGWEQYF. In nucleotides, the CDR3 is TGTGCCAGCAGCTTAGCGGGGGGTTGGGAGCAGTACTTC.

Remarks on this clone: The sample contains more than one DNA sequence encoding this CDR3. The rearrangement links TRBV30 to TRBJ1-6; D is uncertain. Trimming left V 3 bases short and J 8 bases short, with 5 bases between. In germline, CDR1 is GTSNPN, CDR2 SVGIG (reference sequence). The length of the CDR3 is 11 residues. The chain's CDR3 is CAWRTDSPLHF. Written as DNA, the CDR3 is TGTGCCTGGAGGACCGATTCACCCCTCCACTTT. The full variable domain, in which reference TRBV30 and TRBJ1-6 provide the parts outside the CDR3, is SQTIHQWPATLVQPVGSPLSLECTVEGTSNPNLYWYRQAAGRGLQLLFYSVGIGQISSEVPQNLSASRPQDRQFILSSKKLLLSDSGFYLCAWRTDSPLHFGNGTRLTVT.

This rearrangement joins TRBV7-2 to TRBJ1-6, with D perhaps matching TRBD1 (5 bases). V gave up 1 base and J gave up 5 bases, with 12 bases separating them. The germline V gene encodes CDR1 SGHTA and CDR2 FQGNSA. The CDR3 length is 16 residues. The CDR3 region has the DNA TGTGCCAGCAGCTTAGGGATGGGACGGAATAATTCACCCCTCCACTTT. Its protein is CASSLGMGRNNSPLHF. Full variable domain (rest looked up from reference TRBV7-2 and TRBJ1-6): GAGVSQSPSNKVTEKGKDVELRCDPISGHTALYWYRQSLGQGLEFLIYFQGNSAPDKSGLPSDRFSAERTGGSVSTLTIQRTQQEDSAVYLCASSLGMGRNNSPLHFGNGTRLTVT.

CDR3 sequence: CASSAGYEQYF. As DNA, the CDR3 is TGTGCCAGCAGCGCTGGCTACGAGCAGTACTTC. The rearrangement joins TRBV11-2 to TRBJ2-7; no clear D gene. The CDR3 sequence is 11 residues long. CDR1 and CDR2 from the germline V gene are SGHAT and FQNNGV. The V gene lost 5 bases and the J gene lost 3 bases, with 5 bases spanning the gap.

The chain recombines TRBV28 with TRBJ2-7; D is ambiguous. The germline V gene encodes CDR1 MDHEN and CDR2 SYDVKM. This CDR3 spans 16 amino acids. V was cut by 2 bases and J by 2 bases, with 16 bases left in between. The CDR3 protein is CASSLPRQLHTYEQYF. The CDR3 region has the DNA TGTGCCAGCAGTTTACCAAGGCAACTACATACCTACGAGCAGTACTTC.

This chain joins TRBV11-2 and TRBJ1-5; the match to TRBD1 covers 9 bases. This CDR3 has 15 residues. V was pared by 1 base and J by 7 bases, with 5 bases of the junction left unmatched. The germline gives CDR1 SGHAT, CDR2 FQNNGV. In nucleotides, the CDR3 is TGTGCCAGCAGCTTAGGGGGACAGGGAGCGCAGCCCCAGCATTTT. Translating gives CASSLGGQGAQPQHF.

The chain couples TRBV5-6 to TRBJ1-5; 8 bases map to TRBD1. This CDR3 has 14 amino acids. Germline lookup yields CDR1 SGHDT and CDR2 YYEEEE. Trimming removed 5 bases from V and 6 bases from J; junction bases left unmatched: 7. The CDR3 sequence is CASSNQGAVQPQHF. In nucleotides, the CDR3 is TGTGCCAGCAGTAACCAGGGGGCGGTTCAGCCCCAGCATTTT.

The rearrangement links TRBV19 to TRBJ2-2; D is perhaps TRBD2 (6 bases). V lost 2 bases to trimming and J lost 8 bases, with 15 bases between them. The CDR3 extends over 15 amino acids. Germline V gene lookup returns CDR1 LNHDA and CDR2 SQIVND (reference sequence). CDR3 sequence: CASSITRERKGELFF. CDR3 sequence (DNA): TGTGCCAGTAGTATAACCCGGGAGAGGAAGGGGGAGCTGTTTTTT.

The chain links TRBV6-5 to TRBJ2-5; 8 bases are a match to TRBD1. The CDR3 loop spans 15 amino acids. The V gene's germline CDR1 is MNHEY and CDR2 SVGAGI. The trim removed 4 bases at V and 6 bases at J, leaving 10 bases unmatched. CDR3 DNA sequence: TGTGCCAGCAGTTCATCCCCAGGGGGCACAAAGACCCAGTACTTC. It translates to CASSSSPGGTKTQYF.

This sequence joins TRBV18 and TRBJ1-2, with 7 bases identical to TRBD1. V dropped 6 bases and J dropped 4; count of bases not matched to a gene: 20. Germline V gene sequence: CDR1 KGHSH, CDR2 LQKENI. This CDR3 comprises 18 residues. CDR3 DNA: TGTGCCAGCTCCCCATCAACCGGAATCGCCGGGACAGTCTATGGCTACACCTTC. Residues: CASSPSTGIAGTVYGYTF.

The chain recombines TRBV15 with TRBJ1-2, with D possibly matching TRBD1 (6 bases). This CDR3 has 15 residues. The V gene's germline CDR1 is LNHNV and CDR2 YYDKDF (reference sequence). The V end lost 5 bases, the J end lost 3 bases, and 16 bases lay between the germline ends. CDR3 region: CATSLQGPQYYGYTF. CDR3 DNA sequence: TGTGCCACCAGCCTACAGGGTCCCCAATACTATGGCTACACCTTC.

This chain links TRBV9 with TRBJ1-6; TRBD1 aligns across 7 bases. The trim removed 4 bases at V and 8 bases at J, leaving 12 bases unmatched. CDR1 and CDR2 from the germline V gene are SGDLS and YYNGEE. CDR3 length: 16 residues. CDR3 nucleotide sequence: TGTGCCAGCAGCTCCCCAGGGGGGACAAAGGATTCACCCCTCCACTTT. It translates to CASSSPGGTKDSPLHF.

This rearrangement joins TRBV4-2 to TRBJ1-2; 7 bases are shared with TRBD1. Unmatched junction bases numbered 13, after V lost 0 bases and J lost 3 bases. Per the germline V gene, CDR1 is LGHNA and CDR2 is YNFKEQ. The CDR3 runs 18 residues. The CDR3 region is CASSQDPGLAQGYYGYTF. In nucleotides, the CDR3 is TGTGCCAGCAGCCAAGATCCGGGACTCGCACAGGGGTACTATGGCTACACCTTC.

This chain joins TRBV5-1 and TRBJ1-3, with TRBD1 matching 7 bases. Per germline, CDR1 SGHRS and CDR2 YFSETQ. The CDR3 consists of 14 residues. Germline trimming cut 5 bases from V and 2 bases from J; bases unmatched to any gene: 4. DNA of the CDR3: TGCGCCAGCAGGTGGGACAGCACTGGAAACACCATATATTTT. Translated: CASRWDSTGNTIYF.

The chain joins TRBV10-2 to TRBJ1-2; D remains ambiguous. Trimming took 8 bases from V and 7 from J, leaving 17 bases between them. The CDR3 length is 13 residues. Germline V gene data show CDR1 as WSHSY and CDR2 as SAAADI. In DNA form, the CDR3 reads TGCGCCAGCCCACGGCCCTCTTGGGCTGGCTACACCTTC. This translates into CASPRPSWAGYTF.

This chain joins TRBV5-8 and TRBJ2-7; TRBD1 matches 7 bases. Germline V gives CDR1 SGHTS, CDR2 YDEGEE. After removal of 3 bases from V and 6 bases from J, the junction contained 6 bases not matched to a gene. This CDR3 region has 13 residues. CDR3 amino acids: CASSWGTVGEQYF. CDR3 coding DNA: TGTGCCAGCAGCTGGGGGACAGTAGGCGAGCAGTACTTC.

About this clone: Other DNA sequences in this specimen translate into the identical CDR3. Here the CDR3 reads CASSLALTVNTEAFF. The CDR3 DNA is TGCGCCAGCAGCTTGGCCCTAACAGTGAACACTGAAGCTTTCTTT. The V and J genes are TRBV5-1 and TRBJ1-1; D is unresolved. The germline V and J ends were trimmed by 0 bases and 0 bases, with 9 bases remaining between them. Germline lookup yields CDR1 SGHRS and CDR2 YFSETQ. This CDR3 has 15 amino acids.

CDR3 amino acids: CASSPDGNQPQHF. The CDR3 coding sequence is TGTGCCAGCAGCCCCGACGGGAATCAGCCCCAGCATTTT. The chain uses TRBV7-3 and TRBJ1-5; D is undetermined. Trimming cost V 5 bases and J 4 bases, with 9 bases left between them. The germline V gene has CDR1 SGHTA and CDR2 FQGTGA. The CDR3 runs to 13 residues.

The rearrangement joins TRBV2 to TRBJ2-2; a weak D match, TRBD1 (6 bases). Trimming took off 6 bases at V and 1 base at J, with 12 bases between the two ends. Germline V gene lookup returns CDR1 SNHLY and CDR2 FYNNEI. This CDR3 comprises 15 residues. This chain's CDR3 is CASRTDRENTGELFF. The CDR3 coding sequence is TGTGCCAGCAGGACGGACAGAGAGAACACCGGGGAGCTGTTTTTT.

This clone was seen once. The V and J genes are TRBV6-5 and TRBJ2-3; TRBD2 is a possible D gene (6 bases). The ends were cut back, 4 bases at V and 2 bases at J, with 16 bases in the middle. The CDR3 spans 16 residues. The germline V gene encodes CDR1 MNHEY and CDR2 SVGAGI. CDR3 residues: CASSSAGGAYTDTQYF. CDR3 bases: TGTGCCAGCAGTTCCGCGGGCGGGGCGTACACAGATACGCAGTATTTT.

This sequence joins TRBV28 and TRBJ1-2; D gene ambiguous. Germline V gene sequence: CDR1 MDHEN, CDR2 SYDVKM. The V gene lost 2 bases and the J gene lost 4 bases, with 14 bases spanning the gap. The CDR3 spans 15 residues. CDR3 bases: TGTGCCAGCAGTTTACAGTCCGGGGTAAGCTATGGCTACACCTTC. Protein product: CASSLQSGVSYGYTF.

The chain recombines TRBV6-1 with TRBJ1-3; 8 nucleotides match TRBD1. The CDR3 covers 15 residues. Trimming removed 5 bases from V and 1 base from J; junction bases left unmatched: 4. CDR1 is MNHNS, CDR2 SASEGT, per germline. The CDR3: CASSQDRVSGNTIYF. As DNA, the CDR3 is TGTGCCAGCAGTCAGGACAGGGTTTCTGGAAACACCATATATTTT.

The chain combines TRBV5-1 with TRBJ2-7; 7 bases match TRBD2. CDR1 SGHRS and CDR2 YFSETQ come from the germline V gene. The CDR3 covers 16 residues. V dropped 0 bases and J dropped 2; count of bases not matched to a gene: 8. CDR3 sequence (DNA): TGCGCCAGCAGCTTGGCCCTATCTAGCGGCCCCTACGAGCAGTACTTC. Translated: CASSLALSSGPYEQYF.

The rearrangement uses TRBV7-9 and TRBJ1-5; 9 bases agree with TRBD1. Germline lookup yields CDR1 SEHNR and CDR2 FQNEAQ (reference sequence). The CDR3 runs 15 residues. Trimming removed 5 bases from V and 4 bases from J; junction bases left unmatched: 6. The CDR3 region has the DNA TGTGCCAGCAGCATCACAGGGGGCTCGAATCAGCCCCAGCATTTT. Protein: CASSITGGSNQPQHF.

The rearrangement uses TRBV5-1 and TRBJ2-7; 11 bases map to TRBD2. The length of the CDR3 is 14 residues. Germline trimming cut 9 bases from V and 7 bases from J; bases unmatched to any gene: 12. Germline CDR1 is SGHRS and CDR2 is YFSETQ. The CDR3 nucleotides are TGCGCCACCGCCTTACTAGCGGGAGTGGGGGAGCAGTACTTC. Encoded protein: CATALLAGVGEQYF.

The gene calls are TRBV7-9 and TRBJ2-3; either TRBD1 or TRBD2 may supply D (6 bases each). The germline V gene has CDR1 SEHNR and CDR2 FQNEAQ (reference sequence). This CDR3 comprises 16 residues. The V and J ends lost 5 bases and 0 bases respectively, with 15 bases between them. For the CDR3, the DNA is TGTGCCAGCAGCCCAGGGGACTTTACTAGCACAGATACGCAGTATTTT. Translating it yields CASSPGDFTSTDTQYF.

The CDR3 sequence: CAAIVRATNEKLFF. For the CDR3, the DNA is TGTGCCGCGATCGTCCGGGCAACTAATGAAAAACTGTTTTTT. The chain couples TRBV30 to TRBJ1-4; D is undetermined. The CDR3 has 14 residues. The germline V gene has CDR1 GTSNPN and CDR2 SVGIG (reference sequence). The ends were cut back, 8 bases at V and 0 bases at J, with 13 bases in the middle.